The rows below give T cell receptor beta chains drawn from one sample of a study of blood T cell repertoires in COVID-19. Sequencing was performed with immunoSEQ multiplex PCR; in TCRdb, only in-frame clones are kept and a portion is missing. The sample includes 40,000 to 55,000 clones, roughly 86% of them seen just once. Sequenced sample: peripheral blood. Receptors were obtained from a man aged 45-65 years with active COVID-19. The CDR3 runs from the conserved cysteine through the conserved F or W. The D gene is left open where the match is weak. Some rows mark clone size as missing; the rest say once, few, many or name a class of expanded clone.

D gene: .
J gene: TRBJ1-5
V gene: TRBV19
clone size: .
CDR3 DNA: TGTGCCAGTATCGGAACAGGGATGCGGCAGCCCCAGCATTTT
CDR3 protein: CASIGTGMRQPQHF

D gene: TRBD1
J gene: TRBJ2-2
V gene: TRBV7-3
clone size: once
CDR3 DNA: TGTGCCAGCAGCCGGGACAGGGGGCCCGGGGAGCTGTTTTTT
CDR3 protein: CASSRDRGPGELFF

D gene: .
J gene: TRBJ2-7
V gene: TRBV13
clone size: .
CDR3 DNA: TGTGCCAGCAGCACAACTAGGGCCGAGCAGTACTTC
CDR3 protein: CASSTTRAEQYF

D gene: .
J gene: TRBJ2-2
V gene: TRBV7-7
clone size: .
CDR3 DNA: TGTGCTAGCAGCTTAACGGGAGTGACCGGGGAGCTGTTTTTT
CDR3 protein: CASSLTGVTGELFF

D gene: TRBD2
J gene: TRBJ2-2
V gene: TRBV2
clone size: .
CDR3 DNA: TGTGCCAGCACCGAATTAGCGGGAGCCGGGGAGCTGTTTTTT
CDR3 protein: CASTELAGAGELFF

D gene: .
J gene: TRBJ1-6
V gene: TRBV7-9
clone size: .
CDR3 DNA: TGTGCCAGCAGCCCGTGGAGGGTGAGTTCACCCCTCCACTTT
CDR3 protein: CASSPWRVSSPLHF

D gene: TRBD2
J gene: TRBJ2-3
V gene: TRBV5-6
clone size: once
CDR3 DNA: TGTGCCAGCAGCCCCGGGTGGTTGCTAGCGGGGACCGACACAGATACGCAGTATTTT
CDR3 protein: CASSPGWLLAGTDTDTQYF

D gene: .
J gene: TRBJ2-7
V gene: TRBV11-2
clone size: .
CDR3 DNA: TGTGCCAGCAGCCTTTCCGGGACACCCTCCTACGAGCAGTACTTC
CDR3 protein: CASSLSGTPSYEQYF

D gene: .
J gene: TRBJ2-7
V gene: TRBV7-6
clone size: .
CDR3 DNA: TGTGCCAGCAGCTCGTTGGGAGGAAGCGAGCAGTACTTC
CDR3 protein: CASSSLGGSEQYF

D gene: .
J gene: TRBJ2-3
V gene: TRBV21-1
clone size: .
CDR3 DNA: TGTGCCAGCAGCAGAGATAGCGGGAGGGGCACAGATACGCAGTATTTT
CDR3 protein: CASSRDSGRGTDTQYF

D gene: TRBD1
J gene: TRBJ1-3
V gene: TRBV3-1/TRBV3-2
clone size: .
CDR3 DNA: TGTGCCAGCAGCCAAGATTTCTTAGGGGGCTCGGGAAACACCATATATTTT
CDR3 protein: CASSQDFLGGSGNTIYF

D gene: TRBD2
J gene: TRBJ2-1
V gene: TRBV27
clone size: .
CDR3 DNA: TGTGCCAGCAGCCAACCCGGGACTAGAAAAGACAATGAGCAGTTCTTC
CDR3 protein: CASSQPGTRKDNEQFF

D gene: .
J gene: TRBJ2-1
V gene: TRBV7-6
clone size: few
CDR3 DNA: TGTGCCAGCAGCTTCTACGGGGGTAGCTCCTACAATGAGCAGTTCTTC
CDR3 protein: CASSFYGGSSYNEQFF

D gene: TRBD2
J gene: TRBJ2-1
V gene: TRBV18
clone size: .
CDR3 DNA: TGTGCCAGCTCACTGACCGGGACTAGCGGATACAATGAGCAGTTCTTC
CDR3 protein: CASSLTGTSGYNEQFF

D gene: TRBD2
J gene: TRBJ2-1
V gene: TRBV9
clone size: .
CDR3 DNA: TGTGCCAGCAGCGTGGGGACTAGCGGTGAGGGGGAGCAGTTCTTC
CDR3 protein: CASSVGTSGEGEQFF

D gene: TRBD1
J gene: TRBJ1-2
V gene: TRBV19
clone size: .
CDR3 DNA: TGTGCCAGTAGTTGGGACAGCGGCTATGGCTACACCTTC
CDR3 protein: CASSWDSGYGYTF

D gene: TRBD2
J gene: TRBJ2-2
V gene: TRBV4-2
clone size: .
CDR3 DNA: TGTGCCAGCAGCCTAGGACTAGCGGAGAACACCGGGGAGCTGTTTTTT
CDR3 protein: CASSLGLAENTGELFF

D gene: TRBD1
J gene: TRBJ2-6
V gene: TRBV30
clone size: .
CDR3 DNA: TGTGCCCATCGACAGGGTGTTATCTCTGGGGCCAACGTCCTGACTTTC
CDR3 protein: CAHRQGVISGANVLTF

D gene: .
J gene: TRBJ1-3
V gene: TRBV5-6
clone size: few
CDR3 DNA: TGTGCCAGCAGCTGGGGGGACGACTACACGGGAAACACCATATATTTT
CDR3 protein: CASSWGDDYTGNTIYF

D gene: .
J gene: TRBJ1-3
V gene: TRBV7-2
clone size: .
CDR3 DNA: TGTGCCAGCAGCTTAGCGGCACAGAATGGAAACACCATATATTTT
CDR3 protein: CASSLAAQNGNTIYF

D gene: .
J gene: TRBJ2-5
V gene: TRBV18
clone size: .
CDR3 DNA: TGTGCCAGCTCACTCTCGGAGGTGGAGACCCAGTACTTC
CDR3 protein: CASSLSEVETQYF

D gene: TRBD1
J gene: TRBJ1-2
V gene: TRBV29-1
clone size: .
CDR3 DNA: TGCAGCGTGGGGGACAGGGGAATGTGGGGCTACACCTTC
CDR3 protein: CSVGDRGMWGYTF

D gene: TRBD1
J gene: TRBJ1-2
V gene: TRBV19
clone size: .
CDR3 DNA: TGTGCCAGTAGTCGGACAGGGCATCTTAACTATGGCTACACCTTC
CDR3 protein: CASSRTGHLNYGYTF

D gene: .
J gene: TRBJ1-2
V gene: TRBV9
clone size: .
CDR3 DNA: TGTGCCAGCAGCGTACAGGGCCGATATGGCTACACCTTC
CDR3 protein: CASSVQGRYGYTF

D gene: TRBD1
J gene: TRBJ1-5
V gene: TRBV11-3
clone size: .
CDR3 DNA: TGTGCCAGCAGCTTAGGGAGGGACAGGCGGGAAGGTCAGCCCCAGCATTTT
CDR3 protein: CASSLGRDRREGQPQHF

D gene: .
J gene: TRBJ1-2
V gene: TRBV9
clone size: .
CDR3 DNA: TGTGCCAGCAGCCCCTCGGGGGGGAACTATGGCTACACCTTC
CDR3 protein: CASSPSGGNYGYTF

D gene: .
J gene: TRBJ2-1
V gene: TRBV6-5
clone size: .
CDR3 DNA: TGTGCCAGCAGTCCCCTTGCAATCGCTAGCGAGGAGCAGTTCTTC
CDR3 protein: CASSPLAIASEEQFF

D gene: .
J gene: TRBJ1-5
V gene: TRBV5-6
clone size: few
CDR3 DNA: TGTGCCAGCAGCTTGGCGAACGGGAATCAGCCCCAGCATTTT
CDR3 protein: CASSLANGNQPQHF

D gene: .
J gene: TRBJ2-4
V gene: TRBV3-1/TRBV3-2
clone size: .
CDR3 DNA: TGTGCCAGCAGCCCCCGGTTAGCGGCCAAAAACATTCAGTACTTC
CDR3 protein: CASSPRLAAKNIQYF

D gene: .
J gene: TRBJ1-3
V gene: TRBV4-3
clone size: few
CDR3 DNA: TGCGCCAGCAGCCAAGATCGGGGAAACTCTGGAAACACCATATATTTT
CDR3 protein: CASSQDRGNSGNTIYF

D gene: .
J gene: TRBJ2-1
V gene: TRBV4-2
clone size: .
CDR3 DNA: TGTGCCAGCAGCCGCCGAGATGAAAATGAGCAGTTCTTC
CDR3 protein: CASSRRDENEQFF

D gene: .
J gene: TRBJ1-3
V gene: TRBV30
clone size: medium-sized
CDR3 DNA: TGTGCCTGGAGTCGGGACTCCGGCTCTGGAAACACCATATATTTT
CDR3 protein: CAWSRDSGSGNTIYF

D gene: .
J gene: TRBJ2-7
V gene: TRBV5-1
clone size: .
CDR3 DNA: TGCGCCAGCAGCTTACAAGGTCGGGGCGAGCAGTACTTC
CDR3 protein: CASSLQGRGEQYF

D gene: TRBD1
J gene: TRBJ2-3
V gene: TRBV10-2
clone size: .
CDR3 DNA: TGCGCCAGCAGCTCCGACAGGGGCCGCACAGATACGCAGTATTTT
CDR3 protein: CASSSDRGRTDTQYF

D gene: .
J gene: TRBJ1-4
V gene: TRBV6-6
clone size: .
CDR3 DNA: TGTGCCAGCTTAAGGGGGGGCTATAATGAAAAACTGTTTTTT
CDR3 protein: CASLRGGYNEKLFF

D gene: .
J gene: TRBJ2-3
V gene: TRBV9
clone size: .
CDR3 DNA: TGTGCCAGCACCCCCCAAATAGCGCCAGGGGGGGATACGCAGTATTTT
CDR3 protein: CASTPQIAPGGDTQYF

D gene: .
J gene: TRBJ2-7
V gene: TRBV7-8
clone size: .
CDR3 DNA: TGTGCCAGCAGCTCCCAAATCCACGAGCAGTACTTC
CDR3 protein: CASSSQIHEQYF

D gene: .
J gene: TRBJ2-2
V gene: TRBV2
clone size: .
CDR3 DNA: TGTGCCAGCAGGGCCGGGACACTACCTATAACCACCGGGGAGCTGTTTTTT
CDR3 protein: CASRAGTLPITTGELFF

D gene: .
J gene: TRBJ2-1
V gene: TRBV27
clone size: once
CDR3 DNA: TGTGCCAGCAGTTTTCGACTAGTGACCTACAATGAGCAGTTCTTC
CDR3 protein: CASSFRLVTYNEQFF

D gene: .
J gene: TRBJ2-1
V gene: TRBV27
clone size: .
CDR3 DNA: TGTGCCAGCAGTTCTAGATGGAAGCAGTTCTTC
CDR3 protein: CASSSRWKQFF

D gene: .
J gene: TRBJ1-2
V gene: TRBV20-1
clone size: .
CDR3 DNA: TGCAGTGCAAGACAGGTTTGGGGCTACACCTTC
CDR3 protein: CSARQVWGYTF

D gene: .
J gene: TRBJ1-3
V gene: TRBV4-1
clone size: .
CDR3 DNA: TGCGCCAGCAGCCAAGTTTGGGGCCGGGGAAACACCATATATTTT
CDR3 protein: CASSQVWGRGNTIYF

D gene: TRBD2
J gene: TRBJ2-3
V gene: TRBV5-4
clone size: .
CDR3 DNA: TGTGCCAGCAGCTTGAAGGTAGCGGGCTACACAGATACGCAGTATTTT
CDR3 protein: CASSLKVAGYTDTQYF

D gene: .
J gene: TRBJ1-6
V gene: TRBV15
clone size: once
CDR3 DNA: TGTGCCACCAGCATAAACCGGGACTTGTCACCCCTCCACTTT
CDR3 protein: CATSINRDLSPLHF

D gene: TRBD2
J gene: TRBJ2-2
V gene: TRBV7-2
clone size: .
CDR3 DNA: TGTGCCAGCAGCTTAGGAGTACTAGCGGGAGGTTCCGGGGAGCTGTTTTTT
CDR3 protein: CASSLGVLAGGSGELFF

D gene: TRBD1
J gene: TRBJ2-7
V gene: TRBV4-3
clone size: .
CDR3 DNA: TGCGCCAGCAGCCAAGAGGCCGGGACAGGACCAGCCTACGAGCAGTACTTC
CDR3 protein: CASSQEAGTGPAYEQYF

D gene: TRBD1
J gene: TRBJ2-6
V gene: TRBV3-1/TRBV3-2
clone size: .
CDR3 DNA: TGTGCCAGCAGCCGTGGACAGGGGAACTCTGGGGCCAACGTCCTGACTTTC
CDR3 protein: CASSRGQGNSGANVLTF

D gene: TRBD2
J gene: TRBJ2-1
V gene: TRBV6-1
clone size: .
CDR3 DNA: TGTGCCAGCAGTGAAGCGCTTCGGGGGGGCAATGAGCAGTTCTTC
CDR3 protein: CASSEALRGGNEQFF

D gene: TRBD1
J gene: TRBJ1-2
V gene: TRBV15
clone size: .
CDR3 DNA: TGTGCCACCAGCAGGGACAGGGGGTTTTCTGGCTACACCTTC
CDR3 protein: CATSRDRGFSGYTF

D gene: .
J gene: TRBJ2-7
V gene: TRBV3-1/TRBV3-2
clone size: .
CDR3 DNA: TGTGCCAGCAGCCAAAAAGTGAGTAGCCGCGAGCAGTACTTC
CDR3 protein: CASSQKVSSREQYF

D gene: .
J gene: TRBJ2-1
V gene: TRBV3-1/TRBV3-2
clone size: .
CDR3 DNA: TGTGCCAGCAGCCAAGTATCCAATACTCAGTTCTTC
CDR3 protein: CASSQVSNTQFF

D gene: TRBD1
J gene: TRBJ2-3
V gene: TRBV9
clone size: once
CDR3 DNA: TGTGCCAGCAGCGTCGGGACAGGGAGCACAGATACGCAGTATTTT
CDR3 protein: CASSVGTGSTDTQYF

D gene: .
J gene: TRBJ2-5
V gene: TRBV19
clone size: .
CDR3 DNA: TGTGCCAGTAGTCGCGGGACGCCCAGGAGAGGAGAGACCCAGTACTTC
CDR3 protein: CASSRGTPRRGETQYF

D gene: TRBD1
J gene: TRBJ1-1
V gene: TRBV6-2/TRBV6-3
clone size: .
CDR3 DNA: TGTGCCAGCAGTTCCCAGGGGGCCCGCACTGAAGCTTTCTTT
CDR3 protein: CASSSQGARTEAFF

D gene: .
J gene: TRBJ2-3
V gene: TRBV7-2
clone size: .
CDR3 DNA: TGTGCCAGCAGCTTAGCGGGCAGCGGGCGGGGAGATACGCAGTATTTT
CDR3 protein: CASSLAGSGRGDTQYF